This T cell receptor (beta chain) came from a study of blood T cell repertoires in COVID-19. This CDR3 comprises 14 residues. V gave up 3 bases and J gave up 1 base, with 9 bases separating them. Per the germline V gene, CDR1 is LGHNA and CDR2 is YSLEER. To note about this clone: The sample carries other DNA sequences with the same CDR3.

TCRdb's copy holds only in-frame clones and misses some; the assay was immunoSEQ multiplex PCR. The sample lists around 40,000 clones, about nine tenths occurring once. The clonotype was recovered from a woman of 80 years or more with acute or convalescent COVID-19. The sequencing input was peripheral blood. V usage is TRBV4-3 and J usage is TRBJ2-5, with a tentative D call TRBD1 (5 bases). As DNA, the CDR3 is TGCGCCAGCAGCCACACCGACAGCCAAGAGACCCAGTACTTC. It yields the protein CASSHTDSQETQYF.